This T cell receptor beta chain was profiled in a study of cytomegalovirus exposure and HLA in healthy donors. To note about this clone: This sample includes further DNA sequences coding for the same CDR3.

The study ran its PCR with 60 Vbeta and 13 Jbeta primers. Sequencing was performed with immunoSEQ multiplex PCR; in TCRdb, only in-frame clones are kept and a portion is missing. The sample contains 200,000 to 250,000 clones, approximately 82% of which appear only once. This CDR3 region has 14 residues. With 6 bases clipped from V and 3 bases from J, the junction kept 6 bases outside the gene matches. Germline CDR1 and CDR2: SGHRS and YFSETQ. The origin of this receptor is a woman aged 40 to 50 in good health and CMV-seronegative. The V gene is TRBV5-1, the J gene TRBJ1-1, with TRBD1 identical over 9 bases. Material: PBMCs. CDR3 DNA: TGCGCCAGCACTCTGACAGGGGGGGACACTGAAGCTTTCTTT. This codes for CASTLTGGDTEAFF. The full variable domain, its missing parts supplied by reference TRBV5-1 and TRBJ1-1, is KAGVTQTPRYLIKTRGQQVTLSCSPISGHRSVSWYQQTPGQGLQFLFEYFSETQRNKGNFPGRFSGRQFSNSRSEMNVSTLELGDSALYLCASTLTGGDTEAFFGQGTRLTVV.